The present T cell receptor beta chain was sequenced within a study of radiotherapy plus CTLA-4 blockade in lung cancer. The wider study: The study recorded objective responses in around a sixth of patients and disease control in about 30%.

About this clone: Antigen unknown.

General study findings and limits: After radiotherapy and ipilimumab, tumor-derived clones expanded in peripheral blood. Interferon-beta and early blood T cell clone dynamics reportedly predicted response best.

Patients with chemo-refractory metastatic non-small-cell lung cancer received focal radiation plus CTLA-4 blockade with ipilimumab. The repertoire was sequenced with immunoSEQ multiplex PCR; TCRdb's copy has only in-frame clones and lacks some. Altogether more than 65,000 clones are present, around 83% being singletons, with the ten largest covering 0.65% to 0.95%. The source of this sequence is a human donor with non-small cell lung cancer who had stable disease on radiotherapy plus ipilimumab. The material was peripheral blood, obtained from a patient treated with radiotherapy plus ipilimumab.

CDR3 residues: CASSSGGSGANVLTF. The CDR3 DNA is TGTGCCAGCAGCAGCGGAGGCTCTGGGGCCAACGTCCTGACTTTC. The chain carries TRBV11-3 and TRBJ2-6; D possibly corresponds to TRBD2 (5 bases). V lost 5 bases and J lost 0, with 8 bases in between. This CDR3 contains 15 residues. Germline V gene data show CDR1 as SGHNT and CDR2 as YENEEA.